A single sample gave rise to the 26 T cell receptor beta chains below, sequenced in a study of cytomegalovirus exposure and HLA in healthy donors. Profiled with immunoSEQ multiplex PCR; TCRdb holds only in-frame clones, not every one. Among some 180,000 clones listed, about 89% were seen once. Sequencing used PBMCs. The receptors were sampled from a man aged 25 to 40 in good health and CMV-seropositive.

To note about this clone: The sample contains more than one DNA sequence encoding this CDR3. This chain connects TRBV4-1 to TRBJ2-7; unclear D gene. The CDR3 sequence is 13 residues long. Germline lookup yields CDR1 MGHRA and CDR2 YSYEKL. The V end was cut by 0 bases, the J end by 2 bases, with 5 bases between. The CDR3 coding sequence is TGCGCCAGCAGCCAAGACCGGACCTACGAGCAGTACTTC. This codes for CASSQDRTYEQYF.

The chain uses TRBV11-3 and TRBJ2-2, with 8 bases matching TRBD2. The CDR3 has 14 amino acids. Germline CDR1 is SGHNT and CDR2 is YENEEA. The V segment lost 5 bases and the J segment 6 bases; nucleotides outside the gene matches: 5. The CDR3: CASSTRTSSGELFF. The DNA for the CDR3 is TGTGCCAGCAGCACCCGGACTAGCTCCGGGGAGCTGTTTTTT.

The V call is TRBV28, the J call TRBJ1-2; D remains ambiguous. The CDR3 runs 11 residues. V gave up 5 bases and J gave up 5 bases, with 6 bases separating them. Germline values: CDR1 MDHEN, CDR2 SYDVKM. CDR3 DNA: TGTGCCAGCAGTCACGATTATGGCTACACCTTC. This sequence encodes CASSHDYGYTF.

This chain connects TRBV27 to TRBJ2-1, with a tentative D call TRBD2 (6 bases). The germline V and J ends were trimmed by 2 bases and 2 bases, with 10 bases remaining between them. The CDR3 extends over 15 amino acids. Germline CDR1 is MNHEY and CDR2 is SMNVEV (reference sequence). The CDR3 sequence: CASSLMGGTYNEQFF. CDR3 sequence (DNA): TGTGCCAGCAGTTTAATGGGGGGAACCTACAATGAGCAGTTCTTC.

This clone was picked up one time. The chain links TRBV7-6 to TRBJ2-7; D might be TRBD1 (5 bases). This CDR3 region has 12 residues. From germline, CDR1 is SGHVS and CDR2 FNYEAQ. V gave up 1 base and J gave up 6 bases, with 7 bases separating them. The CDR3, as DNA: TGTGCCAGCAGCTTAGAAGGGGTCGAGCAGTACTTC. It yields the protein CASSLEGVEQYF.

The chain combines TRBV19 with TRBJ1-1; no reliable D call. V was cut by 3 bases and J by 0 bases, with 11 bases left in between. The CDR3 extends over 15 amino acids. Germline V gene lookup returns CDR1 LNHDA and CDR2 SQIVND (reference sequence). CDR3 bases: TGTGCCAGTAGTATGACACAAGCCGTGAACACTGAAGCTTTCTTT. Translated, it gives CASSMTQAVNTEAFF. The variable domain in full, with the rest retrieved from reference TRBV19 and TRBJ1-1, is DGGITQSPKYLFRKEGQNVTLSCEQNLNHDAMYWYRQDPGQGLRLIYYSQIVNDFQKGDIAEGYSVSREKKESFPLTVTSAQKNPTAFYLCASSMTQAVNTEAFFGQGTRLTVV.

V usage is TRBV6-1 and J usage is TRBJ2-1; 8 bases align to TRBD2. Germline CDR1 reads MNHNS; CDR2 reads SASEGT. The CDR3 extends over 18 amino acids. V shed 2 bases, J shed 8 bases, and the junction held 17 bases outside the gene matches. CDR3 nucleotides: TGTGCCAGCAGTGAATTCGGACTAGCCACCCCCTACAATTATGAGCAGTTCTTC. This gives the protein CASSEFGLATPYNYEQFF.

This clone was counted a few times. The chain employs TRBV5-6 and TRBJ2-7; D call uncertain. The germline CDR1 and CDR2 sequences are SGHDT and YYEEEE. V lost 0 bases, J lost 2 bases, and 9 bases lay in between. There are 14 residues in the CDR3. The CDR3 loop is CASSLELSTYEQYF. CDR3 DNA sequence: TGTGCCAGCAGCTTGGAATTATCCACCTACGAGCAGTACTTC.

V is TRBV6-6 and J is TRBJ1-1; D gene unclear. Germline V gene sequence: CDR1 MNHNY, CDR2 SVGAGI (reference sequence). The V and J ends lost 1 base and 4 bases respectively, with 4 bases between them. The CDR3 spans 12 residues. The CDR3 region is CASSYLGTEAFF. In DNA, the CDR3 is TGTGCCAGCAGTTACTTGGGCACTGAAGCTTTCTTT.

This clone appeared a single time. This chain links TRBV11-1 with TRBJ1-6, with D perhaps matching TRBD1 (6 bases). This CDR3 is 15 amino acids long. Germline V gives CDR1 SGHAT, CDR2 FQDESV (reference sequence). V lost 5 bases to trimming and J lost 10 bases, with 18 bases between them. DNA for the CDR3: TGTGCCAGCAGCCAGAAAAACTCAGGGGCATCACCCCTCCACTTT. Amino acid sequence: CASSQKNSGASPLHF.

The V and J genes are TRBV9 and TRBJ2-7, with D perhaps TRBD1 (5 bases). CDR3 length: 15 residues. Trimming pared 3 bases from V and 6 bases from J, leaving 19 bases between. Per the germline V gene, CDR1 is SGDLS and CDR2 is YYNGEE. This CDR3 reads CASSASGALAGEQYF. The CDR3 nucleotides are TGTGCCAGCAGCGCAAGTGGGGCCCTTGCTGGCGAGCAGTACTTC.

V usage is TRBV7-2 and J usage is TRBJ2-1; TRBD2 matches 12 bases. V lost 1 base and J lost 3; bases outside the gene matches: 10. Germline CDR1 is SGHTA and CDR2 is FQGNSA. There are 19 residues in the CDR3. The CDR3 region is CASSLGALAGGPDYNEQFF. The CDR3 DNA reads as TGTGCCAGCAGCTTAGGGGCGCTAGCGGGGGGGCCCGACTACAATGAGCAGTTCTTC.

This CDR3 is CASSSGLAAVQETQYF. The CDR3 DNA is TGTGCCAGCAGCTCGGGGTTAGCGGCCGTCCAAGAGACCCAGTACTTC. The chain links TRBV7-6 to TRBJ2-5; D possibly corresponds to TRBD2 (6 bases). Germline CDR1 is SGHVS and CDR2 is FNYEAQ. The CDR3 totals 16 residues. V lost 4 bases to trimming and J lost 1 base, with 16 bases between them.

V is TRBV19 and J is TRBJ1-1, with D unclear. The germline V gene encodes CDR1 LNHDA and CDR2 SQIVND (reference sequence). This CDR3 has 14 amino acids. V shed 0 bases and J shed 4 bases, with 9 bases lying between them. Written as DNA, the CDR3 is TGTGCCAGTAGTATAGATCGCCGGGGCACTGAAGCTTTCTTT. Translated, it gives CASSIDRRGTEAFF.

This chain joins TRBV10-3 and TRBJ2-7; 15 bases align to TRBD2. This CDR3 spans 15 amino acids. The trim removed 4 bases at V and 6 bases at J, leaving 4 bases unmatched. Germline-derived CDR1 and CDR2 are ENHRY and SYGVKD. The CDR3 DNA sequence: TGTGCCATCAGTGGAGGACTAGCGGGAGGGAGCGAGCAGTACTTC. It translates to CAISGGLAGGSEQYF.

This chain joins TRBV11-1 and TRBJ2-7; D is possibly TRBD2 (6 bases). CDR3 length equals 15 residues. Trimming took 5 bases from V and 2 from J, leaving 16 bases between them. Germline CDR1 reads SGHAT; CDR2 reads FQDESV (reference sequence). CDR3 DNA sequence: TGTGCCAGCAGCCCACAACTGGGGGAGGCCTACGAGCAGTACTTC. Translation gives CASSPQLGEAYEQYF.

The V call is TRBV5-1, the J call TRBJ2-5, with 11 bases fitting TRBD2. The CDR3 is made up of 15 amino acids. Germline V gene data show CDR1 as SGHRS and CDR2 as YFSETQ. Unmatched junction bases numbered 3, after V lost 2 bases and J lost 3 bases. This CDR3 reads CASSLILAGEETQYF. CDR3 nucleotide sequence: TGCGCCAGCAGCTTAATACTAGCGGGGGAAGAGACCCAGTACTTC.

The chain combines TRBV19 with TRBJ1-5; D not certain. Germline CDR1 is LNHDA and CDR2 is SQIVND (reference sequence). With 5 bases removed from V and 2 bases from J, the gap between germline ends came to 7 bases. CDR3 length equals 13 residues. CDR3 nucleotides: TGTGCCAGTAGTGGTGTTCGCAATCAGCCCCAGCATTTT. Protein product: CASSGVRNQPQHF.

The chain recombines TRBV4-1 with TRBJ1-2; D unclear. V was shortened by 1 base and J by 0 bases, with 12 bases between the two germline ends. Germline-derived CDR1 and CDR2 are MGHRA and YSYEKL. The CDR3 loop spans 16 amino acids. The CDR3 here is CASSQVPTETNYGYTF. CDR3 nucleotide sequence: TGCGCCAGCAGCCAAGTTCCGACGGAAACTAACTATGGCTACACCTTC.

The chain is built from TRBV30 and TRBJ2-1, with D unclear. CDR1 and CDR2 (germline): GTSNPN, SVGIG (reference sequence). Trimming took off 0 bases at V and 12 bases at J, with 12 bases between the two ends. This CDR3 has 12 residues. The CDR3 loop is CAWSVGSGLQFF. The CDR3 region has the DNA TGTGCCTGGAGTGTCGGTTCGGGTTTGCAGTTCTTC. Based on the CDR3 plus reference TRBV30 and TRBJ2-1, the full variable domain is SQTIHQWPATLVQPVGSPLSLECTVEGTSNPNLYWYRQAAGRGLQLLFYSVGIGQISSEVPQNLSASRPQDRQFILSSKKLLLSDSGFYLCAWSVGSGLQFFGPGTRLTVL.

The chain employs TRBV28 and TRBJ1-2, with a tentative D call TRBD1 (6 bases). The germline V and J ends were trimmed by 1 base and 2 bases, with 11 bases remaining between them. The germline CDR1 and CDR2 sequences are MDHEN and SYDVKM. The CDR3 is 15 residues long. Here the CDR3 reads CASSLSAGVNYGYTF. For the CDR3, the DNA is TGTGCCAGCAGTTTATCAGCAGGGGTAAACTATGGCTACACCTTC.

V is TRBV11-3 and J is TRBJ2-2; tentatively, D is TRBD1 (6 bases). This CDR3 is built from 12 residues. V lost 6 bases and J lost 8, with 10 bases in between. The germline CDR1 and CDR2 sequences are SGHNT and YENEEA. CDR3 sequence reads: CASRGAGGELFF. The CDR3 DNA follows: TGTGCCAGCAGGGGGGCCGGAGGGGAGCTGTTTTTT.

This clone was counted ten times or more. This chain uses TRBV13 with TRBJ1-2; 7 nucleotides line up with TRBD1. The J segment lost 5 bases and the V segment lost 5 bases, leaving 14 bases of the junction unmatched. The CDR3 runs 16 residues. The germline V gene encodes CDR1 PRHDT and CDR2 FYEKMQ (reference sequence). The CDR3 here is CASSLDTSDRFYGYTF. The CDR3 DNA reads TGTGCCAGCAGCCTGGACACTTCGGACAGGTTTTATGGCTACACCTTC.

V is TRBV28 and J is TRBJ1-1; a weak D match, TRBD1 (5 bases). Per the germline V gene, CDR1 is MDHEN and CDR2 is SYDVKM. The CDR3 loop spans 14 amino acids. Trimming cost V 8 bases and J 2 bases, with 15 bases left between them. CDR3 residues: CASGVGLPNTEAFF. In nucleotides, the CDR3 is TGTGCCAGCGGGGTGGGACTCCCAAACACTGAAGCTTTCTTT.

The chain's CDR3 is CASSRPDYEQYF. CDR3 bases: TGTGCCAGCAGCAGACCAGACTACGAGCAGTACTTC. This chain connects TRBV6-1 to TRBJ2-7; the D is unclear. The length of the CDR3 is 12 residues. Deletions cut 6 bases from V and 3 bases from J, with 9 bases between. Germline-derived CDR1 and CDR2 are MNHNS and SASEGT.

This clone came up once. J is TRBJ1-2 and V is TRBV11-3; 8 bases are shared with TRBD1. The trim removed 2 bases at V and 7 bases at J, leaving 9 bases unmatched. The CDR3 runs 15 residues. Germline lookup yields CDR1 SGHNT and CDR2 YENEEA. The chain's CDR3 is CASSLYSGTGSGYTF. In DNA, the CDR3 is TGTGCCAGCAGCTTATATTCCGGGACAGGCTCTGGCTACACCTTC.